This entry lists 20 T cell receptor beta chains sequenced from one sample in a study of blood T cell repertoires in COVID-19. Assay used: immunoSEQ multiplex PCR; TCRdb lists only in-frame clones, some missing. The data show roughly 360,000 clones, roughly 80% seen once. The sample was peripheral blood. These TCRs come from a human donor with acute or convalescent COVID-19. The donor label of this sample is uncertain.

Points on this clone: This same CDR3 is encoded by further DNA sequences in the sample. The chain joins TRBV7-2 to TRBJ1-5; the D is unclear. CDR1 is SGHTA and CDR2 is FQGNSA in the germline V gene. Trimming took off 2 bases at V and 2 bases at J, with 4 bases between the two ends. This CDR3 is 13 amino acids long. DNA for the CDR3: TGTGCCAGCAGCTTACAGGGCAATCAGCCCCAGCATTTT. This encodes CASSLQGNQPQHF.

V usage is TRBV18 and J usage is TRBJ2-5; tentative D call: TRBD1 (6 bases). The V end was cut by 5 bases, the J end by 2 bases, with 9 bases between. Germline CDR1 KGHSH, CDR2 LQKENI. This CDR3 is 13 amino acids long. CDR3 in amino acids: CASSKGQQETQYF. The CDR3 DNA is TGTGCCAGCTCAAAAGGACAGCAAGAGACCCAGTACTTC.

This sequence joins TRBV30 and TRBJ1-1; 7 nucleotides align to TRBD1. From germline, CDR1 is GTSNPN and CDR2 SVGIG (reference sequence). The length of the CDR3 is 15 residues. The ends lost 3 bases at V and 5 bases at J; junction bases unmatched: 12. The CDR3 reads CAWRGGGAAGTEAFF. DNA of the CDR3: TGTGCCTGGAGAGGAGGGGGCGCGGCGGGAACTGAAGCTTTCTTT. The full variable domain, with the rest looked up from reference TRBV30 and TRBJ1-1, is SQTIHQWPATLVQPVGSPLSLECTVEGTSNPNLYWYRQAAGRGLQLLFYSVGIGQISSEVPQNLSASRPQDRQFILSSKKLLLSDSGFYLCAWRGGGAAGTEAFFGQGTRLTVV.

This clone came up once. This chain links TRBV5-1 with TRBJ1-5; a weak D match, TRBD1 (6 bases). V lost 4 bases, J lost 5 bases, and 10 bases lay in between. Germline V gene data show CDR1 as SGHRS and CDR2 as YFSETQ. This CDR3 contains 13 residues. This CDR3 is CASSVGGDQPQHF. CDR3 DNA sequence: TGCGCCAGCAGCGTAGGGGGAGATCAGCCCCAGCATTTT.

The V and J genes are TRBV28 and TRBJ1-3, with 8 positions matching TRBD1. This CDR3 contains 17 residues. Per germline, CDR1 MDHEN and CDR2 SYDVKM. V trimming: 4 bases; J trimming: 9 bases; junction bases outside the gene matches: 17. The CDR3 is CASSSRRQGARNATIYF. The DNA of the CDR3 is TGTGCCAGCAGTTCGCGTCGGCAGGGGGCGCGGAATGCCACCATATATTTT.

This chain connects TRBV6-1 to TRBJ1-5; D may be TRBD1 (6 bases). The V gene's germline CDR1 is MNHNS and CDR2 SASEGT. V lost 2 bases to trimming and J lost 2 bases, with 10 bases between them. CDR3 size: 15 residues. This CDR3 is CASSESEGGNQPQHF. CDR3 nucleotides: TGTGCCAGCAGTGAATCCGAGGGGGGCAATCAGCCCCAGCATTTT.

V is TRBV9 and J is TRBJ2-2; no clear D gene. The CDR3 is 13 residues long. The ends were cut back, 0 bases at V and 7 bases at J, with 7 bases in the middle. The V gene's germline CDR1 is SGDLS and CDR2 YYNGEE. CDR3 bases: TGTGCCAGCAGCGTAGATCTGTTCGGGGAGCTGTTTTTT. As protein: CASSVDLFGELFF.

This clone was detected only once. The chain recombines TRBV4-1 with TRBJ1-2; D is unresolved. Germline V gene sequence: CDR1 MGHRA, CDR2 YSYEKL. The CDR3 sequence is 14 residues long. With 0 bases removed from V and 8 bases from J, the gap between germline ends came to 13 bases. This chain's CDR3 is CASSQDRVGGGYTF. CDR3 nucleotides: TGCGCCAGCAGCCAAGATCGCGTGGGAGGCGGCTACACCTTC.

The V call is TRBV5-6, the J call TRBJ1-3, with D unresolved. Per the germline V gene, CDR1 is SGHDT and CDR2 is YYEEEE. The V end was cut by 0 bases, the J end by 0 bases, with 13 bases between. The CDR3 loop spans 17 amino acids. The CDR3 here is CASSLALGTGSGNTIYF. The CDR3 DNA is TGTGCCAGCAGCTTGGCCCTAGGTACTGGCTCTGGAAACACCATATATTTT.

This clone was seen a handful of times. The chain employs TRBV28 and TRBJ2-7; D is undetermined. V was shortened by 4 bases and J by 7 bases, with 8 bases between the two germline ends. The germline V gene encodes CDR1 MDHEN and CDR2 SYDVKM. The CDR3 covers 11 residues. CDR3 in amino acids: CASSSPREQYF. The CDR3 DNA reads TGTGCCAGCAGTTCTCCGCGGGAGCAGTACTTC.

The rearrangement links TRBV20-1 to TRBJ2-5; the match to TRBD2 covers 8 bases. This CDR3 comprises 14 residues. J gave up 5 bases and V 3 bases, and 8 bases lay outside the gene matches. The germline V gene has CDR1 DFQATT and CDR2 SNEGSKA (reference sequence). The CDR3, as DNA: TGCAGTGCTAGTCGTGTAGCGGGAAGGGAGACCCAGTACTTC. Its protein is CSASRVAGRETQYF.

CDR3 amino acids: CASSLSSGSANYGYTF. The CDR3 DNA reads as TGTGCCAGCAGTCTCAGCTCAGGGTCAGCTAACTATGGCTACACCTTC. The rearrangement joins TRBV28 to TRBJ1-2; D might be TRBD1 (5 bases). Looked up from germline, CDR1 is MDHEN and CDR2 is SYDVKM. The CDR3 has 16 amino acids. Trimming pared 5 bases from V and 0 bases from J, leaving 16 bases between.

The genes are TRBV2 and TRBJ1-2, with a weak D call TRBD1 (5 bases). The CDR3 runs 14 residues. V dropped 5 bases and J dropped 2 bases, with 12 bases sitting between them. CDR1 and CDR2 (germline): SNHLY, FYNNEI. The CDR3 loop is CASSLLQGNYGYTF. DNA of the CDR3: TGTGCCAGCAGTCTGCTTCAGGGCAACTATGGCTACACCTTC.

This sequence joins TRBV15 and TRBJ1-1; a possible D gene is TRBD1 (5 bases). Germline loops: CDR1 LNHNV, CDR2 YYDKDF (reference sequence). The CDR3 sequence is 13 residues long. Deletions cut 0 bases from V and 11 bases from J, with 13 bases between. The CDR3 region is CATSRDHGGRAFF. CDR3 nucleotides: TGTGCCACCAGCAGAGATCACGGGGGTAGGGCTTTCTTT.

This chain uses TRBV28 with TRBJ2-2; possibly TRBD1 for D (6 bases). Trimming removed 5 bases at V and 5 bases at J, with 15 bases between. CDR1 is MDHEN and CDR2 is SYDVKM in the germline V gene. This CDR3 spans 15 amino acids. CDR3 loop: CASSLTGIETGELFF. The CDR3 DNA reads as TGTGCCAGCAGTCTAACAGGGATAGAAACCGGGGAGCTGTTTTTT.

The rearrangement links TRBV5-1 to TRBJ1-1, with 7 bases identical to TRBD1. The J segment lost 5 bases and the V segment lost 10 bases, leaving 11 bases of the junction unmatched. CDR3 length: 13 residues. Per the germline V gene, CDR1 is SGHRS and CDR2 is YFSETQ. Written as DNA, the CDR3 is TGCGCCGGGAACTCGACAGGGCGGACTGAAGCTTTCTTT. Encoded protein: CAGNSTGRTEAFF. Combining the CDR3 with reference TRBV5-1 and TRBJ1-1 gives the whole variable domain KAGVTQTPRYLIKTRGQQVTLSCSPISGHRSVSWYQQTPGQGLQFLFEYFSETQRNKGNFPGRFSGRQFSNSRSEMNVSTLELGDSALYLCAGNSTGRTEAFFGQGTRLTVV.

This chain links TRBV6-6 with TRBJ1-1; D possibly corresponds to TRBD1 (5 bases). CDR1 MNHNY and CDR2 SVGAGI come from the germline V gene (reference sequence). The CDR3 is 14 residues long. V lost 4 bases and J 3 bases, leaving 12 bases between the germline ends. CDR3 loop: CASSWGLAYTEAFF. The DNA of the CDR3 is TGTGCCAGCAGTTGGGGACTCGCTTACACTGAAGCTTTCTTT.

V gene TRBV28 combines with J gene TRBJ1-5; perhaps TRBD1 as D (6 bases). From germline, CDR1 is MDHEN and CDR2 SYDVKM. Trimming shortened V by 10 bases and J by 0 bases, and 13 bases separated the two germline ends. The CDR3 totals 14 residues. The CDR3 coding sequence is TGTGCCACCCAGACAGGCCCTAGCAATCAGCCCCAGCATTTT. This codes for CATQTGPSNQPQHF.

This CDR3 is CASSIGGQINSPLHF. In DNA form, the CDR3 reads TGTGCCAGTAGTATTGGGGGACAGATTAATTCACCCCTCCACTTT. The V and J genes are TRBV19 and TRBJ1-6; 7 nucleotides agree with TRBD1. CDR1 LNHDA and CDR2 SQIVND come from the germline V gene (reference sequence). The CDR3 length is 15 residues. V shed 3 bases, J shed 6 bases, and the junction held 5 bases outside the gene matches.

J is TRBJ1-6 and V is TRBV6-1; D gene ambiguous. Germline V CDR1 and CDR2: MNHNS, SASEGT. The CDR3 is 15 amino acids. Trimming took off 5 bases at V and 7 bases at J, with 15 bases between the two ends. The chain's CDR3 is CASSLGRESNSPLHF. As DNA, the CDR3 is TGTGCCAGCAGTTTAGGGAGGGAATCCAATTCACCCCTCCACTTT.